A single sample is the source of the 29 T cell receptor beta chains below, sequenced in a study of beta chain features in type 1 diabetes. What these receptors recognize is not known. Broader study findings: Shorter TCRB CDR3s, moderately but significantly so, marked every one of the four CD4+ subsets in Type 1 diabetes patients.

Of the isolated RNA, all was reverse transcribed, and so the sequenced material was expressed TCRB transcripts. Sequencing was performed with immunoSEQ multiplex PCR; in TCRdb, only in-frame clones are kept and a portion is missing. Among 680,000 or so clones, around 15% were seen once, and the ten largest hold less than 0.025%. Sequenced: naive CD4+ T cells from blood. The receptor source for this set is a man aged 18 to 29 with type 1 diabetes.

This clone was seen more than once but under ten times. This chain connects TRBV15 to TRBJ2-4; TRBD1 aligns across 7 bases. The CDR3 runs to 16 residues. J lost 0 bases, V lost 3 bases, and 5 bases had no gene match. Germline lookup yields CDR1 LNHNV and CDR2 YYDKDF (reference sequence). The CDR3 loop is CATSRGQIIAKNIQYF. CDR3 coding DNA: TGTGCCACCAGCAGGGGACAGATTATAGCCAAAAACATTCAGTACTTC.

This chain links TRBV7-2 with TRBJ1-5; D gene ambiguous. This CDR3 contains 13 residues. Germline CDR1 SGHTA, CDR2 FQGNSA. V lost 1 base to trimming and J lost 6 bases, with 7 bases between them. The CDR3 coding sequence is TGTGCCAGCAGCTTAGTTATAGGTCAGCCCCAGCATTTT. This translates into CASSLVIGQPQHF.

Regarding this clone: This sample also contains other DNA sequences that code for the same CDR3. Here the CDR3 DNA reads TGTGCCAGCAGTGAGGGGCCCTCCTACGAGCAGTACTTC. Translating it yields CASSEGPSYEQYF. The chain couples TRBV6-1 to TRBJ2-7, with D possibly matching TRBD1 (5 bases). Deletions cut 3 bases from V and 0 bases from J, with 6 bases between. Germline CDR1 is MNHNS and CDR2 is SASEGT. The length of the CDR3 is 13 residues.

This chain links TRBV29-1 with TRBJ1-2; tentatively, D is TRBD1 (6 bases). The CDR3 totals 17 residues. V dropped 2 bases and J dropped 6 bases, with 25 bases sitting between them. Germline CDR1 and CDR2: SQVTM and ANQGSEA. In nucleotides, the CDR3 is TGCAGCGTTGAAAGGGGGGTAGAGAGGATGAGCTTTGATGGCTACACCTTC. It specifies CSVERGVERMSFDGYTF.

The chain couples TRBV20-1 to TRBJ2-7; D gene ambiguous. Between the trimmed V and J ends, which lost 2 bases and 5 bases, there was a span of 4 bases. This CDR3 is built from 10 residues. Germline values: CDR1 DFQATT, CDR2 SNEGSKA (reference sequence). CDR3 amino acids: CSARQDEQYF. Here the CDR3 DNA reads TGCAGTGCTAGACAGGACGAGCAGTACTTC.

As DNA, the CDR3 is TGCAGCGTTGCCGGGAAAATGAACACTGAAGCTTTCTTT. As protein: CSVAGKMNTEAFF. The chain uses TRBV29-1 and TRBJ1-1, with no clear D. This CDR3 is 13 amino acids long. Germline V gives CDR1 SQVTM, CDR2 ANQGSEA. V was pared by 4 bases and J by 0 bases, with 9 bases between.

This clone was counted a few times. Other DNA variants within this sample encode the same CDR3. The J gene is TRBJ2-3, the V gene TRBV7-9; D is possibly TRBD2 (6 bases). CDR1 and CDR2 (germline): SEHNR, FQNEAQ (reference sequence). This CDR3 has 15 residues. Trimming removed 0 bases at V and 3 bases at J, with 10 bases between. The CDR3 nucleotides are TGTGCCAGCAGCTTAGCGCTCGGGGGAACAGATACGCAGTATTTT. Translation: CASSLALGGTDTQYF.

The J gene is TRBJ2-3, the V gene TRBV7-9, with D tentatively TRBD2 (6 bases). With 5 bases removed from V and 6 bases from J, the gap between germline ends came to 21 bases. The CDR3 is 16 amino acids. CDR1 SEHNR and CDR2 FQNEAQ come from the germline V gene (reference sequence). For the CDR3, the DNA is TGTGCCAGCAGCGACCGGGAGCGAAAAACCCGGGATACGCAGTATTTT. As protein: CASSDRERKTRDTQYF.

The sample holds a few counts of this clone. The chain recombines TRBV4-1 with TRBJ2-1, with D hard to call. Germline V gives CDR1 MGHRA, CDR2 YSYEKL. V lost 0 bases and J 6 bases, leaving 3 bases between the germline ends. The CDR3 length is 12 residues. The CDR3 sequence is CASSQDLNEQFF. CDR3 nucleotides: TGCGCCAGCAGCCAAGATCTCAATGAGCAGTTCTTC.

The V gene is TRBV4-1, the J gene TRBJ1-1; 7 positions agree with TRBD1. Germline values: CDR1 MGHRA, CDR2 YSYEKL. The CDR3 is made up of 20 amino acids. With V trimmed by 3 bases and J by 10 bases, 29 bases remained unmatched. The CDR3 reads CASSQGPLLTGSHGLDGAFF. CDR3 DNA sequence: TGCGCCAGCAGCCAGGGGCCCCTCCTGACAGGGAGCCACGGGTTGGATGGAGCTTTCTTT.

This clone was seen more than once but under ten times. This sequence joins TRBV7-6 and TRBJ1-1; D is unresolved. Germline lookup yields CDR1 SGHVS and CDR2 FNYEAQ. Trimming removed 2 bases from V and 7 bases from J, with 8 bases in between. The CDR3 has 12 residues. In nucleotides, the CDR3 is TGTGCCAGCAGCTTATACCCCAGTGAAGCTTTCTTT. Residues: CASSLYPSEAFF.

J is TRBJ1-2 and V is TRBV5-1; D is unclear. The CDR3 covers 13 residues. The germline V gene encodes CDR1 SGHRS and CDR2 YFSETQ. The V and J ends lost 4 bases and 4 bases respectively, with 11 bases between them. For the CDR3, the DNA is TGCGCCAGCAGCCCCGCAGGCACCTATGGCTACACCTTC. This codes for CASSPAGTYGYTF.

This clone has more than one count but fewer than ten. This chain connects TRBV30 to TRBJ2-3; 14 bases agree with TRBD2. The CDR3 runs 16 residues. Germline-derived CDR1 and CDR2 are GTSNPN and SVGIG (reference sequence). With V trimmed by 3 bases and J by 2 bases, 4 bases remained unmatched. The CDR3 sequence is CAWSRLAGGATDTQYF. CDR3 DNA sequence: TGTGCCTGGAGCCGACTAGCGGGGGGGGCCACAGATACGCAGTATTTT.

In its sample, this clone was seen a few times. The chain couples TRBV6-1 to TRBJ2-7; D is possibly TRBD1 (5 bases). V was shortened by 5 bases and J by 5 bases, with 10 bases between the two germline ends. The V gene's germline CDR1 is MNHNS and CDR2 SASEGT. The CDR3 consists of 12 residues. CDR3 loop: CASSPGWHEQYF. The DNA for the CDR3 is TGTGCCAGCAGTCCAGGGTGGCACGAGCAGTACTTC.

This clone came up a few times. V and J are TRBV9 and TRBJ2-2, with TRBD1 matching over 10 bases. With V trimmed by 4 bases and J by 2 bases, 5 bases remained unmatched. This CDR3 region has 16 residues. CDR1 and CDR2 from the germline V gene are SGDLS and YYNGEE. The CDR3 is CASSTRDRGNTGELFF. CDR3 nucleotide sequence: TGTGCCAGCAGCACTCGGGACAGGGGAAACACCGGGGAGCTGTTTTTT.

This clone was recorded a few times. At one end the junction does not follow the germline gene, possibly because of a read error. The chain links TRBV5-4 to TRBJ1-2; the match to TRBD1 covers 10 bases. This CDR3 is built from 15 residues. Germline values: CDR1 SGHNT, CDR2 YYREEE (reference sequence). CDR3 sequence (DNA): TGTGCCAGCAGATTGGACAGGGGGAATTACTATGGCTACACCTTC. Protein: CASRLDRGNYYGYTF.

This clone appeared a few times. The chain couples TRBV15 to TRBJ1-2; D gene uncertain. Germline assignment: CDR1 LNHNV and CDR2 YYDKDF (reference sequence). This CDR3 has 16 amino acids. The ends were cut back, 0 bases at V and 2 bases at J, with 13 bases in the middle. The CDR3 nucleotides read TGTGCCACCAGCAGAGATCTTTCCGGGTCGAACTATGGCTACACCTTC. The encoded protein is CATSRDLSGSNYGYTF.

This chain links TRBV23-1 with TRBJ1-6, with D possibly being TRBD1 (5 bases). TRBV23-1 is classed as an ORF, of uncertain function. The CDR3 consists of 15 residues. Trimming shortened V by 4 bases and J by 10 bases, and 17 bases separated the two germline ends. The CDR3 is CASSLDRGEGSPLHF. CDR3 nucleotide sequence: TGCGCCAGCAGTCTTGACCGGGGGGAAGGGTCACCCCTCCACTTT.

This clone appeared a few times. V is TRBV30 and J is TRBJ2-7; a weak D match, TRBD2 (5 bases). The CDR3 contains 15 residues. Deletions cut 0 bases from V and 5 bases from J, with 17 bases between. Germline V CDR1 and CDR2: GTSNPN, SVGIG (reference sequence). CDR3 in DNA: TGTGCCTGGAGTGTACGAGGGAAAACTAAGGACGAGCAGTACTTC. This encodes CAWSVRGKTKDEQYF.

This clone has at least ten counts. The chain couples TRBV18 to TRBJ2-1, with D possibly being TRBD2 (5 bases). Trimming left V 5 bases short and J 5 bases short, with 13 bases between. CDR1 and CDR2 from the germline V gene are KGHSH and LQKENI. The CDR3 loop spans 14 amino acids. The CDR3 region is CASSELLRDNEQFF. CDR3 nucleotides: TGTGCCAGCTCAGAATTATTGAGGGACAATGAGCAGTTCTTC.

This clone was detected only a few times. The DNA for the CDR3 is TGTGCCAGCTCACCGGCCACCCAGAATCAGCCCCAGCATTTT. Amino acids: CASSPATQNQPQHF. The V and J genes are TRBV18 and TRBJ1-5; D is undetermined. Trimming cost V 3 bases and J 4 bases, with 10 bases left between them. CDR1 KGHSH and CDR2 LQKENI come from the germline V gene. The CDR3 is made up of 14 amino acids.

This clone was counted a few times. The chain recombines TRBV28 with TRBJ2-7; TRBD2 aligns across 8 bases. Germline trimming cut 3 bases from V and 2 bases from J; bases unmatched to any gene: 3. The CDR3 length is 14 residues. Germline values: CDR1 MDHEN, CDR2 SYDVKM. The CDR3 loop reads CASSFSGDPYEQYF. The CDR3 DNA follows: TGTGCCAGCAGTTTTAGCGGGGACCCCTACGAGCAGTACTTC. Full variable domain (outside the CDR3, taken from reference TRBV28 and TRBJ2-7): DVKVTQSSRYLVKRTGEKVFLECVQDMDHENMFWYRQDPGLGLRLIYFSYDVKMKEKGDIPEGYSVSREKKERFSLILESASTNQTSMYLCASSFSGDPYEQYFGPGTRLTVT.

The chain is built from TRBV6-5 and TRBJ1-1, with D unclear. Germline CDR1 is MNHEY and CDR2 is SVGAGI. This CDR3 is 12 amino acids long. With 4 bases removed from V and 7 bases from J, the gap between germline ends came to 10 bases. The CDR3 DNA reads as TGTGCCAGCAGTTCCCTGGGGAGTGAAGCTTTCTTT. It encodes CASSSLGSEAFF.

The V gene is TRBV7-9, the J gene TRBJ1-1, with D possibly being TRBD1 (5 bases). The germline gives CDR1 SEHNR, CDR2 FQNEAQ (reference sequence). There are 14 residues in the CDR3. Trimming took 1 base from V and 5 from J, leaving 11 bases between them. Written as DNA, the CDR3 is TGTGCCAGCAGCTTAGTGTCAGGGTTGACTGAAGCTTTCTTT. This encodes CASSLVSGLTEAFF.

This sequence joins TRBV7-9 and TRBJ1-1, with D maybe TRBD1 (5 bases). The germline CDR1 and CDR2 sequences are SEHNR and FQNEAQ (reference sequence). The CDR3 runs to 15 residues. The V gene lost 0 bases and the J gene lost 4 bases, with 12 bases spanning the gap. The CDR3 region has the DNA TGTGCCAGCAGCTTAGCCGGAGAAGGGGCCACTGAAGCTTTCTTT. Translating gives CASSLAGEGATEAFF.

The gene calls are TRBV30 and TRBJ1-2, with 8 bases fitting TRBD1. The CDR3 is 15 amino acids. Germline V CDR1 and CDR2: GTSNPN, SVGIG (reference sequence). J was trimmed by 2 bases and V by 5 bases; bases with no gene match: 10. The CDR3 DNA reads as TGTGCCTGGGGTTCGCGACGGGACAGGAACTATGGCTACACCTTC. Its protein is CAWGSRRDRNYGYTF.

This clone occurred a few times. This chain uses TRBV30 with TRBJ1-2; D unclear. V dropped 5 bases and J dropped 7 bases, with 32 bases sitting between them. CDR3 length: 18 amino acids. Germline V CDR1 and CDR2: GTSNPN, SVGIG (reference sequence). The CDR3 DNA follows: TGTGCCTGGGCAAGGATGGGCGCACATTCCTTACGGTCCGGTGGCTACACCTTC. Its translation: CAWARMGAHSLRSGGYTF.

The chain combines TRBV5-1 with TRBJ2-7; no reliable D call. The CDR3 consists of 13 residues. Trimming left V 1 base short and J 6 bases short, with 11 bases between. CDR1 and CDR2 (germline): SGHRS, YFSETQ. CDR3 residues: CASSLQDQVEQYF. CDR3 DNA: TGCGCCAGCAGCTTGCAGGACCAGGTCGAGCAGTACTTC.

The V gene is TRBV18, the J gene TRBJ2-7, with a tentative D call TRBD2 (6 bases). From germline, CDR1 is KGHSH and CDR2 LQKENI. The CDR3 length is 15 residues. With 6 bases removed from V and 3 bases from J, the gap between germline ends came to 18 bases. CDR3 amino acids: CASSRGAGSDYEQYF. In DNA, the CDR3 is TGTGCCAGCTCCCGCGGGGCAGGTAGCGACTACGAGCAGTACTTC.